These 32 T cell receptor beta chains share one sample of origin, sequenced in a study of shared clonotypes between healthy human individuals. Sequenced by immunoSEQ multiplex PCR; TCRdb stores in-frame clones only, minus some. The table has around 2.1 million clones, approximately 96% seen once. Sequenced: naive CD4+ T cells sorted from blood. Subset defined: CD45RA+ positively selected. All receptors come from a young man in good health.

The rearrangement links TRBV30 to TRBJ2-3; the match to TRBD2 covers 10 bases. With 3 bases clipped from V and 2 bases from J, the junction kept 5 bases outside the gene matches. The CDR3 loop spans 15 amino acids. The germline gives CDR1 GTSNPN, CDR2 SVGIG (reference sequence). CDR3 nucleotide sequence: TGTGCCTGGAGCCTTAGCGGGGGGCTCACAGATACGCAGTATTTT. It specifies CAWSLSGGLTDTQYF.

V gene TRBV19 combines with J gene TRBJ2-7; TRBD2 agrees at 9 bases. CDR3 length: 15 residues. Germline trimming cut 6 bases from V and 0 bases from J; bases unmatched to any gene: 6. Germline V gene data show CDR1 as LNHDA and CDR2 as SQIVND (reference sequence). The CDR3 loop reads CASRPSGVSSYEQYF. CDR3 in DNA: TGTGCCAGTAGACCTAGCGGGGTCAGCTCCTACGAGCAGTACTTC.

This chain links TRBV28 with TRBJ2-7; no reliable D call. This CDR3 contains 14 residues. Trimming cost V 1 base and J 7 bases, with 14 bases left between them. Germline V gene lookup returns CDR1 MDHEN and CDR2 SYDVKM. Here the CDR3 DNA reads TGTGCCAGCAGTTTATCCGGAGTATTACCTGAGCAGTACTTC. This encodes CASSLSGVLPEQYF.

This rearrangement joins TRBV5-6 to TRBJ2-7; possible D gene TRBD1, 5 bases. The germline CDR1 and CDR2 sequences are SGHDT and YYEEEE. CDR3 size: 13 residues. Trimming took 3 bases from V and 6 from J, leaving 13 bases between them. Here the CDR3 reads CASSYRRVGEQYF. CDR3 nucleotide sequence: TGTGCCAGCAGCTACAGGAGAGTTGGCGAGCAGTACTTC.

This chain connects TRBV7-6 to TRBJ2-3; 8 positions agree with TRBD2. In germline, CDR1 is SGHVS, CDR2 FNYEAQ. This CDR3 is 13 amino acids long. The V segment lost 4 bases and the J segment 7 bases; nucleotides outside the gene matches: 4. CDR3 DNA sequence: TGTGCCAGCAGCTCCGGGACTAGTAATACGCAGTATTTT. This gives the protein CASSSGTSNTQYF.

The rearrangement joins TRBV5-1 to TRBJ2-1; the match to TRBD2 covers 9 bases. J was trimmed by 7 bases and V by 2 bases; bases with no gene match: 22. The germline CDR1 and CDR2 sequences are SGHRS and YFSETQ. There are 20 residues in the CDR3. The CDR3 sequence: CASSFQGFSGRTLLPNEQFF. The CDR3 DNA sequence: TGCGCCAGCAGCTTCCAGGGTTTCAGCGGGAGGACACTCCTCCCTAATGAGCAGTTCTTC.

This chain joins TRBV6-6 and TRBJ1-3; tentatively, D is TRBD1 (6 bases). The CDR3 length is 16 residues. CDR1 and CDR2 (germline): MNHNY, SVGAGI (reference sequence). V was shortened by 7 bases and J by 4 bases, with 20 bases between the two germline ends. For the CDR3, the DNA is TGTGCCAGCACCTTAAGGGGGGCAGGGAACGGAAACACCATATATTTT. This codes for CASTLRGAGNGNTIYF.

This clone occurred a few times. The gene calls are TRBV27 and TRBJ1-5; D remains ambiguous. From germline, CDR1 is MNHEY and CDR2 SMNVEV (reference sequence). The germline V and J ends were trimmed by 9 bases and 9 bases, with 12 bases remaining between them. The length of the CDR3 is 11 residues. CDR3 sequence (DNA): TGTGCCAGTAGGTTGAAGGGGCCCCAGCATTTT. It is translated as CASRLKGPQHF.

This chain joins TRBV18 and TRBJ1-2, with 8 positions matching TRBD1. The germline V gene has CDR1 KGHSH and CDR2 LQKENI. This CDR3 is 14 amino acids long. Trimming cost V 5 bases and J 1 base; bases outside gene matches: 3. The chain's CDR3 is CASSTTGDNYGYTF. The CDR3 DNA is TGTGCCAGCTCAACGACAGGGGATAACTATGGCTACACCTTC. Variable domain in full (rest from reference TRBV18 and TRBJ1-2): NAGVMQNPRHLVRRRGQEARLRCSPMKGHSHVYWYRQLPEEGLKFMVYLQKENIIDESGMPKERFSAEFPKEGPSILRIQQVVRGDSAAYFCASSTTGDNYGYTFGSGTRLTVV.

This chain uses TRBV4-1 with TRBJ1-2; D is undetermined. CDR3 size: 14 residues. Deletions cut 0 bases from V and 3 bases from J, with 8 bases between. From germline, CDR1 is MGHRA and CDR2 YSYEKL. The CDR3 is CASSQDRQHYGYTF. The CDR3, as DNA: TGCGCCAGCAGCCAAGATAGACAACACTATGGCTACACCTTC.

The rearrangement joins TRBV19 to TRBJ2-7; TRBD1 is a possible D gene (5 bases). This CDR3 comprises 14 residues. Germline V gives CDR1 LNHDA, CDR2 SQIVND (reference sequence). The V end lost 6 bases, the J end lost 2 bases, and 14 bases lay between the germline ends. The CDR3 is CASSQQPGTYEQYF. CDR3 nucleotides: TGTGCCAGTAGCCAACAACCAGGGACCTACGAGCAGTACTTC.

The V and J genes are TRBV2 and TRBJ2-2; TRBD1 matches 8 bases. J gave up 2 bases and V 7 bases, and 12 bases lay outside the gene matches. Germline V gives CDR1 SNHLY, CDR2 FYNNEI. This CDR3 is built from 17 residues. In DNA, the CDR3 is TGTGCCAGCATAACCTATATGGGGACAGGCAACACCGGGGAGCTGTTTTTT. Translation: CASITYMGTGNTGELFF.

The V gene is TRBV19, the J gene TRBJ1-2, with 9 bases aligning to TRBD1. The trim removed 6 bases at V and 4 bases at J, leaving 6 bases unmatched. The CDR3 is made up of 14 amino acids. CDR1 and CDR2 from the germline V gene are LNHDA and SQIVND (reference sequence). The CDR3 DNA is TGTGCCAGTAGATCCGGGACAGGGATCTATGGCTACACCTTC. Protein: CASRSGTGIYGYTF.

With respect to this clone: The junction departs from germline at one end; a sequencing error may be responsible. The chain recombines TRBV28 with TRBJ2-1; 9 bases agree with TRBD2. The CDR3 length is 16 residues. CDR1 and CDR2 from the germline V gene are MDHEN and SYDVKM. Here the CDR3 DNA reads TGTGCCAGCAGTCCCCAAGCGGGGGGCCCCTATAATGAGCAGTTCTTC. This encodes CASSPQAGGPYNEQFF.

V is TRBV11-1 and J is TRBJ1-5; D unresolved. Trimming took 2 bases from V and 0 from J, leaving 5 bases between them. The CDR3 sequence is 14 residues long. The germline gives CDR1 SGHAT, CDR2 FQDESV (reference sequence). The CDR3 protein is CASSLTDSNQPQHF. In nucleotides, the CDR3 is TGTGCCAGCAGCTTAACAGATAGCAATCAGCCCCAGCATTTT.

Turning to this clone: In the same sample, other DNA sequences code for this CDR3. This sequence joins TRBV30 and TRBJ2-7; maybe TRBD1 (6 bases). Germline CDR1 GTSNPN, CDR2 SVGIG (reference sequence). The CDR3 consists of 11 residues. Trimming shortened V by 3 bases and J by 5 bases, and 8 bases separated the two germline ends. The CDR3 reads CAWSRGNEQYF. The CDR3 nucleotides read TGTGCCTGGAGCAGGGGAAACGAGCAGTACTTC.

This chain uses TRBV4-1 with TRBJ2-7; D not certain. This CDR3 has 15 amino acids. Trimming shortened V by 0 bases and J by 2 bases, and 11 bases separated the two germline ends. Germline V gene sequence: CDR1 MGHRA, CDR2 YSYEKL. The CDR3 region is CASSQDVTATYEQYF. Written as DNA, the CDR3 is TGCGCCAGCAGCCAAGATGTCACTGCCACCTACGAGCAGTACTTC.

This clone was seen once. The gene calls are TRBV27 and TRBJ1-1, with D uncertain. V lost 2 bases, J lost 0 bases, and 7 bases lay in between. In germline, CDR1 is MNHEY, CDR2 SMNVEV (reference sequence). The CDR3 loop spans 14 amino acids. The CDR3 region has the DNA TGTGCCAGCAGTTTAGCTCGGTTGAACACTGAAGCTTTCTTT. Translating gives CASSLARLNTEAFF.

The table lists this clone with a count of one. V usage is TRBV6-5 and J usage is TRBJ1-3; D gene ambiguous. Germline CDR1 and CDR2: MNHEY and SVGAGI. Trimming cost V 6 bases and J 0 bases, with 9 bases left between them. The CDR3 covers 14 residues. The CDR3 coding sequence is TGTGCCAGCAGGCCCCTTCGCTCTGGAAACACCATATATTTT. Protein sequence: CASRPLRSGNTIYF.

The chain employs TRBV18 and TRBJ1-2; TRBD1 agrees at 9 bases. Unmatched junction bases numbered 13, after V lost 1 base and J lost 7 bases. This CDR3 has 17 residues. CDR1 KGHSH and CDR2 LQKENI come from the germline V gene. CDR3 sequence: CASSPQTGTGIRGGYTF. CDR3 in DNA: TGTGCCAGCTCACCACAAACCGGGACAGGGATTAGAGGTGGCTACACCTTC.

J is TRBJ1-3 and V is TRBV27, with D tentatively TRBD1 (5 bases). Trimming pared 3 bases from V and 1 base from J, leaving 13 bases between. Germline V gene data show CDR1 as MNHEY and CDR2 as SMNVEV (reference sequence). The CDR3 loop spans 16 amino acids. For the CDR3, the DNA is TGTGCCAGCAGTTTCCGGGGACTTACTTCTGGAAACACCATATATTTT. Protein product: CASSFRGLTSGNTIYF.

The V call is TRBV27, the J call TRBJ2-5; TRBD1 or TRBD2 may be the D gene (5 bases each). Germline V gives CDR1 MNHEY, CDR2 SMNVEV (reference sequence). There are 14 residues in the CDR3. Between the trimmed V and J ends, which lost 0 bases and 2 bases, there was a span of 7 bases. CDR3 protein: CASSLSWGQETQYF. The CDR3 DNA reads TGTGCCAGCAGTTTATCATGGGGGCAAGAGACCCAGTACTTC.

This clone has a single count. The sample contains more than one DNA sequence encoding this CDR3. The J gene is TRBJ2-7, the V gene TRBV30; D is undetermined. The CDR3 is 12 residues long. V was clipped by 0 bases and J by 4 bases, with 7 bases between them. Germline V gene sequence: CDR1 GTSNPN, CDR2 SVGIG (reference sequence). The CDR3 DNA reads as TGTGCCTGGAGTGTCCTGACTTACGAGCAGTACTTC. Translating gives CAWSVLTYEQYF.

CDR3 sequence reads: CASSPGISYTDTQYF. The CDR3 DNA is TGTGCCAGCAGCCCCGGCATATCCTACACAGATACGCAGTATTTT. The V gene is TRBV7-9, the J gene TRBJ2-3; no firm D call. V lost 5 bases and J 2 bases, leaving 14 bases between the germline ends. This CDR3 spans 15 amino acids. Germline assignment: CDR1 SEHNR and CDR2 FQNEAQ (reference sequence).

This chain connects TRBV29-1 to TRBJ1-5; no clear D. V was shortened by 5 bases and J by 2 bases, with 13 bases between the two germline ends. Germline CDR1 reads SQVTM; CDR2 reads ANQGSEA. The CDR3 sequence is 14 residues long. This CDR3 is CSVSGLNGNQPQHF. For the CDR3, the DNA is TGCAGCGTTAGTGGACTAAACGGCAATCAGCCCCAGCATTTT.

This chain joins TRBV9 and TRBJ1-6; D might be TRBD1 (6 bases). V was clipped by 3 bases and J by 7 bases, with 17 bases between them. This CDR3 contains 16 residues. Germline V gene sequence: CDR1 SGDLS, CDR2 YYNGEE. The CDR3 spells CASSARQADLNSPLHF. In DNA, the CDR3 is TGTGCCAGCAGCGCAAGACAGGCGGATCTGAATTCACCCCTCCACTTT.

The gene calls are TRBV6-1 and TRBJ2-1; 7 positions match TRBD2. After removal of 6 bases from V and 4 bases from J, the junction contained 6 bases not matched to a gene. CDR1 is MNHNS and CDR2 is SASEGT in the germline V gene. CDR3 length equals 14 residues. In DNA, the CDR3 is TGTGCCAGCAGCCGGGACTACTATTACAATGAGCAGTTCTTC. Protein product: CASSRDYYYNEQFF.

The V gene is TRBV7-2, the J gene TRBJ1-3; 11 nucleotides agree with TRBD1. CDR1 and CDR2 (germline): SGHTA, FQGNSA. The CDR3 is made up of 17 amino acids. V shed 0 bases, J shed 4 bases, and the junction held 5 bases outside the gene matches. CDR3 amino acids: CASSLAGQGALGNTIYF. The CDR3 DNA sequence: TGTGCCAGCAGCTTAGCTGGACAGGGGGCGCTAGGAAACACCATATATTTT.

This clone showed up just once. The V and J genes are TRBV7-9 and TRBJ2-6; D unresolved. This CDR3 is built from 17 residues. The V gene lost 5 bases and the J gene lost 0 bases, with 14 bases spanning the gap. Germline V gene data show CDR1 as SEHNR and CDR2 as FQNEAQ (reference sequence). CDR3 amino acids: CASSHQVLPSGANVLTF. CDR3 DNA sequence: TGTGCCAGCAGCCATCAGGTGCTGCCCTCTGGGGCCAACGTCCTGACTTTC.

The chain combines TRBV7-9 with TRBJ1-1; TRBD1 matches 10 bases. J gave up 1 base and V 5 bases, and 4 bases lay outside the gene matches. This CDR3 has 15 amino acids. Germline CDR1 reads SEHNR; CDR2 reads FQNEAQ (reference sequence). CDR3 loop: CASSLTGGANTEAFF. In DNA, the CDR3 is TGTGCCAGCAGCCTGACAGGGGGCGCGAACACTGAAGCTTTCTTT.

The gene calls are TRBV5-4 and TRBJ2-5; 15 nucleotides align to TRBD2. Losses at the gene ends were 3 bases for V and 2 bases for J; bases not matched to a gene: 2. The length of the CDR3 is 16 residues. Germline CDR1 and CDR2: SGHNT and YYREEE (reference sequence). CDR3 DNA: TGTGCCAGCAGCTATGGACTAGCGGGGGGGCAAGAGACCCAGTACTTC. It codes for CASSYGLAGGQETQYF.

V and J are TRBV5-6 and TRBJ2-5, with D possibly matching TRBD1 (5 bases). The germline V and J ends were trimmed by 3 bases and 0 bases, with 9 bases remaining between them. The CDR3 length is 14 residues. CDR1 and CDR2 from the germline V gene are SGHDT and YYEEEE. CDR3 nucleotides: TGTGCCAGCAGCTGGAACAGGTACCAAGAGACCCAGTACTTC. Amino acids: CASSWNRYQETQYF.